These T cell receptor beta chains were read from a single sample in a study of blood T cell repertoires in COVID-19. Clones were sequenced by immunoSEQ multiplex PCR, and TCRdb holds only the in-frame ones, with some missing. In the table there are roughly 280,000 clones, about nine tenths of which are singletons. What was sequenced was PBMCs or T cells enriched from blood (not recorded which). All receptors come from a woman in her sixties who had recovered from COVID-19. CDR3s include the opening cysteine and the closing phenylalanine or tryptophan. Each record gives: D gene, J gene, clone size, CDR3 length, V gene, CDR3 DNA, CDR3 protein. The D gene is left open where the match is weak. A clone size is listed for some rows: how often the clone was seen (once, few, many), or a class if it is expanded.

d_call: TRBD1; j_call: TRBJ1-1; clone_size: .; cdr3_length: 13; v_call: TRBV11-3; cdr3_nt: TGTGCCAGCAGCTTAGGGGTGGACAGGGCAGCTTTCTTT; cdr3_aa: CASSLGVDRAAFF
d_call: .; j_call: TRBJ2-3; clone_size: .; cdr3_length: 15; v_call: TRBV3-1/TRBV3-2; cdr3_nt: TGTGCCAGCAGCCCCCCGGGACTCGCCCTTGATACGCAGTATTTT; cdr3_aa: CASSPPGLALDTQYF
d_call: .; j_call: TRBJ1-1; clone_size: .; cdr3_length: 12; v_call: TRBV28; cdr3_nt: TGTGCCAGCAGTATTCAGGGGACGGAAGCTTTCTTT; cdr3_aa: CASSIQGTEAFF
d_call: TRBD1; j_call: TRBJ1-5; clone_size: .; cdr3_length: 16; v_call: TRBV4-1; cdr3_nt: TGCGCCAGCAGCCAGGAACCGGGACAGGGAAGACAGCCCCAGCATTTT; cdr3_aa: CASSQEPGQGRQPQHF
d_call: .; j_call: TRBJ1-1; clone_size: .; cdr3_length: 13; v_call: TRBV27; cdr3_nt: TGTGCCAGCAGTTTACTCGGGGGCACTGAAGCTTTCTTT; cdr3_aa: CASSLLGGTEAFF
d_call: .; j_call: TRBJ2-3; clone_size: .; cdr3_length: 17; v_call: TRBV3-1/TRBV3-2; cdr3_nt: TGTGCCAGCAGCCGTATCAGAGGTAGCGGAAACACAGATACGCAGTATTTT; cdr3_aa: CASSRIRGSGNTDTQYF
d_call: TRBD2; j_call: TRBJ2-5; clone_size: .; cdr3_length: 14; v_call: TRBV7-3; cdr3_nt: TGTGCCAGCAGCCTAGCGGGGCGAGGGGAGACCCAGTACTTC; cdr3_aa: CASSLAGRGETQYF
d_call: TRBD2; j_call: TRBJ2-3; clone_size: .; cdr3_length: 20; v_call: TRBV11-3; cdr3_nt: TGTGCCAGCAGCTTAGAAAGTGTCGGGGTTAGCGGGAGGGCCTGGGATACGCAGTATTTT; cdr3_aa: CASSLESVGVSGRAWDTQYF
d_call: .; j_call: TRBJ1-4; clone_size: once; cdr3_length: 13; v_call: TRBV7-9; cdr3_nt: TGTGCCAGCAGCCCCAACAGGGATGAAAAACTGTTTTTT; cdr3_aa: CASSPNRDEKLFF
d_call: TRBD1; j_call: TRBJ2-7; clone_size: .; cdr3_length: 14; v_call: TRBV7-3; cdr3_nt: TGTGCCAGCAGCTTAGGGACAGGGTATGACGAGCAGTACTTC; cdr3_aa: CASSLGTGYDEQYF
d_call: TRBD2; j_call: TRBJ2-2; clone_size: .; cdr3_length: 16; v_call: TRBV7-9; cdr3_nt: TGTGCCAGCAGCTTAGGTGCACTAGCGGTCACCGGGGAGCTGTTTTTT; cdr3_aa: CASSLGALAVTGELFF
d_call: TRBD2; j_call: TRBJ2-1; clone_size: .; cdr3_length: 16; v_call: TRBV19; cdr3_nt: TGTGCCAGTAGTATAGACCCTAGCGGAGGCTTGTGGGAGCAGTTCTTC; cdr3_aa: CASSIDPSGGLWEQFF
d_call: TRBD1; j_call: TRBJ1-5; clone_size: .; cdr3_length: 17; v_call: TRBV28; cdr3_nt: TGTGCCAGCAGTTTCCCTGCCCGGGACAGGGGTGATCAGCCCCAGCATTTT; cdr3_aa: CASSFPARDRGDQPQHF
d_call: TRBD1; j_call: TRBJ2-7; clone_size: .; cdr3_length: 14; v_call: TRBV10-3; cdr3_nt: TGTGCCATCAGAGCCGGGACAGGGGTCTACGAGCAGTACTTC; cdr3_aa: CAIRAGTGVYEQYF
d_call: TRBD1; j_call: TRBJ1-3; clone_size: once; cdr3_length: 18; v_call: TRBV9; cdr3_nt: TGTGCCAGCAGCGTGGCCTCCGGGACAGGGGTGATTGGAAACACCATATATTTT; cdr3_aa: CASSVASGTGVIGNTIYF
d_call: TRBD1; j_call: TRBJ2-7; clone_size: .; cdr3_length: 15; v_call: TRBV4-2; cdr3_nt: TGTGCCAGCAGCCCGGGACAGGGGCTAACCTACGAGCAGTACTTC; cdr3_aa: CASSPGQGLTYEQYF
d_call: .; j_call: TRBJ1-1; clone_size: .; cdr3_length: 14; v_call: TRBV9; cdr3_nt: TGTGCCAGCAGCCTTGTCGGGGGGGACACTGAAGCTTTCTTT; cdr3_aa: CASSLVGGDTEAFF